This TCR beta chain was captured in a study of blood T cell repertoires in COVID-19. Whole-study context: Samples of COVID-19 (acute and convalescent) were obtained from the United States, Italy and Spain. T cells, B-cell-depleted T cells, or PBMCs supplied cDNA or gDNA.

As handled by the study authors: Reference gene primer amplification gave estimated nucleated cell counts. The table came from immunoSEQ multiplex PCR; TCRdb's copy has only in-frame clones and leaves some out. V and J calls and clone size are those listed in that table; D and trimming were worked out from the DNA. The sample has roughly 340,000 clones, roughly 89% seen once; the top ten hold roughly 3.5%. The CDR3 is 16 residues long. V lost 4 bases to trimming and J lost 5 bases; unmatched junction nucleotides: 4. CDR1 is MNHEY, CDR2 SVGAGI, per germline. This sequence was found in a woman aged 18-29 years who had recovered from COVID-19. Input material: peripheral blood. V usage is TRBV6-5 and J usage is TRBJ2-1; TRBD2 matches at 14 bases. The CDR3 reads CASSSGTSGRNNEQFF. The CDR3 DNA sequence: TGTGCCAGCAGTTCGGGGACTAGCGGGAGAAACAATGAGCAGTTCTTC.